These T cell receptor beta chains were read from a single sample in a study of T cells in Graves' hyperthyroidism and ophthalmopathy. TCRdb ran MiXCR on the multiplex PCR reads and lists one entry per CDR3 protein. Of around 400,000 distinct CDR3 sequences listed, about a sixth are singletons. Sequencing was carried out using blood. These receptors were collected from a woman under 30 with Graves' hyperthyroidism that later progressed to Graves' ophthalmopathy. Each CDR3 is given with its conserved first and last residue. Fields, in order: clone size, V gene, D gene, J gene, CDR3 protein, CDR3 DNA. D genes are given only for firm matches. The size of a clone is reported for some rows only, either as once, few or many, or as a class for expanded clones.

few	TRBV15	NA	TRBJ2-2	CATKRDHNTGELFF	TGTGCCACCAAACGGGACCACAACACCGGGGAGCTGTTTTTT
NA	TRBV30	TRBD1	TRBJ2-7	CAWSSPPGTGIEQYF	TGTGCCTGGAGTAGTCCTCCCGGGACAGGGATCGAGCAGTACTTC
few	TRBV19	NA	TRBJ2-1	CASSISPARYNEQFF	TGTGCCAGTAGTATAAGCCCCGCGCGATACAATGAGCAGTTCTTC
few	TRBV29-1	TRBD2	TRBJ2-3	CSVEVASGRAADTQYF	TGCAGCGTTGAAGTGGCCAGCGGGAGGGCCGCAGATACGCAGTATTTT
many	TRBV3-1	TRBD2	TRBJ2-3	CASSQDWEGSGTDTQYF	TGTGCCAGCAGCCAAGATTGGGAGGGATCGGGCACAGATACGCAGTATTTT
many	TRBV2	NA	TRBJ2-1	CASSEAEQFF	TGTGCCAGCAGTGAGGCTGAGCAGTTCTTC
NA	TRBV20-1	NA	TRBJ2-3	CSPLDGRTDTQYF	TGCAGTCCCCTTGACGGGCGCACAGATACGCAGTATTTT
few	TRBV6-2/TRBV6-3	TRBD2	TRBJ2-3	CASTLTSGTDTQYF	TGTGCCAGCACCTTGACTAGCGGGACGGATACGCAGTATTTT
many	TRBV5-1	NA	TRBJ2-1	CASSIPRSDGEQFF	TGCGCCAGCAGCATCCCCCGGAGCGATGGTGAGCAGTTCTTC
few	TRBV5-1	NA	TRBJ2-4	CASSSPSGGKLAKNIQYF	TGCGCCAGCAGCTCGCCGTCTGGGGGGAAACTAGCCAAAAACATTCAGTACTTC
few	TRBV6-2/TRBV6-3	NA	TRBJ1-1	CASSLGPHEAFF	TGTGCCAGCAGCCTGGGACCGCATGAAGCTTTCTTT
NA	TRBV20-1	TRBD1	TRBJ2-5	CSAQQGRQETQYF	TGCAGTGCACAACAGGGGCGCCAAGAGACCCAGTACTTC
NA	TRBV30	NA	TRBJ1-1	CAWRTEWDTEAFF	TGTGCCTGGAGGACAGAATGGGACACTGAAGCTTTCTTT
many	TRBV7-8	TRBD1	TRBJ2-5	CASSLAGTGQETQYF	TGTGCCAGCAGCTTAGCCGGGACAGGACAAGAGACCCAGTACTTC